This TCR beta chain is drawn from a study of CD8+CD57+ T cells in acquired aplastic anemia. Across the study: DNA recovered from sorted CD4+ and CD8+ cells had a mean of approximately 3 ug.

Overall study results and limits: Significance was not reached for CD8+ Simpson's diversity between patients and controls. About 29 sequences, all CD8+ CDR3, were shared between patients and controls.

There are many counts of this clonotype. The target antigen is unknown. Looked up from germline, CDR1 is DFQATT and CDR2 is SNEGSKA (reference sequence). V dropped 2 bases and J dropped 4 bases, with 15 bases sitting between them. The CDR3 totals 15 residues. Genomic DNA served as template for TCR beta VDJ and CDR3 profiling. TCRdb reprocessed the reads via MiXCR and lists one record per CDR3 protein. Among 200,000 or so distinct CDR3 sequences listed, around 66% were seen once. Sequencing was done on a sample of sorted CD4+, CD8+, or CD8+CD57+ T cells (not recorded which) from PBMCs. The sequence was obtained from a human donor with severe aplastic anemia or a healthy control (not recorded which). The genes are TRBV20-1 and TRBJ1-3; the D gene is possibly TRBD1 (5 bases). CDR3 DNA: TGCAGTGCTAGACCGGGACCACACTCGGGAAACACCATATATTTT. Translating it yields CSARPGPHSGNTIYF.